The 28 T cell receptor beta chains presented below share a single source sample, sequenced in a study of beta chain features in type 1 diabetes. These receptors' antigens are unknown. Overall study results and limits: Shorter TCRB CDR3s, moderately but significantly so, marked every one of the four CD4+ subsets in Type 1 diabetes patients.

Investigators reverse transcribed all isolated RNA, so they sequenced expressed TCRB transcripts. Measured with immunoSEQ multiplex PCR; TCRdb has only the in-frame clones, and not every one. Among around 250,000 clones listed, roughly 22% were seen once. What was sequenced was naive CD4+ T cells from blood. The receptors were sampled from a woman aged 40 to 55 with type 1 diabetes.

This clone was counted a few times. This chain joins TRBV7-3 and TRBJ2-7; D might be TRBD1 (6 bases). The CDR3 has 14 residues. Germline CDR1 is SGHTA and CDR2 is FQGTGA. Trimming stripped 4 bases from V and 2 bases from J, with 12 bases between. The DNA for the CDR3 is TGTGCCAGCAGCTCGACAGGTACAACCTACGAGCAGTACTTC. Amino acids: CASSSTGTTYEQYF.

This chain joins TRBV15 and TRBJ1-2, with D tentatively TRBD1 (6 bases). V lost 0 bases, J lost 4 bases, and 9 bases lay in between. The germline CDR1 and CDR2 sequences are LNHNV and YYDKDF (reference sequence). The CDR3 spans 14 residues. CDR3 sequence (DNA): TGTGCCACCAGCAGAGATATAGGGGGCTATGGCTACACCTTC. Its protein is CATSRDIGGYGYTF.

The chain uses TRBV7-3 and TRBJ2-6; D call uncertain. V gave up 7 bases and J gave up 4 bases, with 11 bases separating them. CDR1 and CDR2 from the germline V gene are SGHTA and FQGTGA. This CDR3 has 14 residues. Here the CDR3 reads CASMRSAGANVLTF. DNA of the CDR3: TGTGCCAGCATGCGGTCCGCCGGGGCCAACGTCCTGACTTTC.

The V call is TRBV28, the J call TRBJ2-1, with a tentative D call TRBD2 (5 bases). This CDR3 is 16 amino acids long. V gave up 2 bases and J gave up 1 base, with 12 bases separating them. Germline-derived CDR1 and CDR2 are MDHEN and SYDVKM. CDR3 sequence reads: CASSLTQAVSYNEQFF. CDR3 DNA: TGTGCCAGCAGTTTAACCCAAGCGGTATCCTACAATGAGCAGTTCTTC.

CDR3 amino acids: CSAGTVNTGELFF. In nucleotides, the CDR3 is TGCAGCGCCGGGACAGTAAACACCGGGGAGCTGTTTTTT. V is TRBV29-1 and J is TRBJ2-2; TRBD1 agrees at 7 bases. V lost 7 bases, J lost 2 bases, and 4 bases stayed unmatched. Per germline, CDR1 SQVTM and CDR2 ANQGSEA. The CDR3 runs to 13 residues.

The rearrangement links TRBV30 to TRBJ1-1; D gene unclear. Germline-derived CDR1 and CDR2 are GTSNPN and SVGIG (reference sequence). Trimming left V 4 bases short and J 0 bases short, with 12 bases between. The CDR3 sequence is 14 residues long. The CDR3 region has the DNA TGTGCCTGGACATTGGACTTCATGAACACTGAAGCTTTCTTT. Translation gives CAWTLDFMNTEAFF.

This clone was observed a single time. This rearrangement joins TRBV19 to TRBJ2-6; a possible D gene is TRBD2 (5 bases). Germline CDR1 is LNHDA and CDR2 is SQIVND (reference sequence). Trimming stripped 5 bases from V and 0 bases from J, with 11 bases between. CDR3 length: 16 amino acids. Written as DNA, the CDR3 is TGTGCCAGTAGTCTAGCTGTTAACTCTGGGGCCAACGTCCTGACTTTC. This translates into CASSLAVNSGANVLTF.

This clone was counted only a few times. The CDR3 loop reads CASSTVGLGGEKLFF. CDR3 nucleotides: TGTGCCAGCAGTACAGTGGGACTGGGTGGTGAAAAACTGTTTTTT. This rearrangement joins TRBV6-5 to TRBJ1-4, with a weak D call TRBD1 (5 bases). The V gene lost 5 bases and the J gene lost 7 bases, with 17 bases spanning the gap. The germline gives CDR1 MNHEY, CDR2 SVGAGI. The CDR3 length is 15 residues.

The rearrangement links TRBV5-1 to TRBJ2-5; weak D call: TRBD1 (6 bases). The DNA matches TRBJ2-7 better at its end, which makes the J call doubtful. This CDR3 is built from 14 residues. Germline V lookup: CDR1 SGHRS, CDR2 YFSETQ. Written as DNA, the CDR3 is TGCGCCAGCAGCTCGTCTACAGGGAGCATCGAGCAGTACTTC. It is translated as CASSSSTGSIEQYF.

The chain couples TRBV28 to TRBJ1-1; unclear D gene. Germline CDR1 MDHEN, CDR2 SYDVKM. The V end was cut by 4 bases, the J end by 3 bases, with 15 bases between. This CDR3 is 15 amino acids long. The DNA of the CDR3 is TGTGCCAGCAGTTCCCATTCGGGGTCTGACACTGAAGCTTTCTTT. Translating it yields CASSSHSGSDTEAFF. Complete variable domain (other parts from reference TRBV28 and TRBJ1-1): DVKVTQSSRYLVKRTGEKVFLECVQDMDHENMFWYRQDPGLGLRLIYFSYDVKMKEKGDIPEGYSVSREKKERFSLILESASTNQTSMYLCASSSHSGSDTEAFFGQGTRLTVV.

The sample holds a few counts of this clone. The chain couples TRBV7-2 to TRBJ2-3; D is unclear. Germline V gene lookup returns CDR1 SGHTA and CDR2 FQGNSA. This CDR3 region has 12 residues. V was clipped by 6 bases and J by 2 bases, with 6 bases between them. The CDR3, as DNA: TGTGCCAGCAGTTATTACACAGATACGCAGTATTTT. Translating it yields CASSYYTDTQYF.

The rearrangement links TRBV9 to TRBJ2-1, with a weak D call TRBD2 (6 bases). The germline V gene encodes CDR1 SGDLS and CDR2 YYNGEE. The CDR3 sequence is 17 residues long. Trimming shortened V by 0 bases and J by 0 bases, and 13 bases separated the two germline ends. The CDR3 DNA sequence: TGTGCCAGCAGCGTAGAGGGCGGGACCAGCTCCTACAATGAGCAGTTCTTC. Protein product: CASSVEGGTSSYNEQFF.

The chain uses TRBV25-1 and TRBJ1-4, with D perhaps matching TRBD1 (6 bases). The CDR3 is 15 residues long. V dropped 6 bases and J dropped 7 bases, with 18 bases sitting between them. CDR1 MGHDK and CDR2 SYGVNS come from the germline V gene. In nucleotides, the CDR3 is TGTGCCAGCAGCCATCCCAGGGGCGCGGGTGAAAAACTGTTTTTT. Amino acid sequence: CASSHPRGAGEKLFF.

This clone appeared a few times. This sequence joins TRBV28 and TRBJ2-2; 7 bases fit TRBD1. V shed 5 bases, J shed 2 bases, and the junction held 8 bases outside the gene matches. The CDR3 spans 16 residues. The V gene's germline CDR1 is MDHEN and CDR2 SYDVKM. The CDR3 sequence: CASSPADRVNTGELFF. The CDR3 DNA is TGTGCCAGCAGTCCGGCCGACAGGGTAAACACCGGGGAGCTGTTTTTT.

In this sample, this clone turned up a few times. J is TRBJ2-3 and V is TRBV27; D remains ambiguous. V dropped 4 bases and J dropped 2 bases, with 13 bases sitting between them. Germline lookup yields CDR1 MNHEY and CDR2 SMNVEV (reference sequence). This CDR3 has 15 residues. The DNA of the CDR3 is TGTGCCAGCAGTTCAATAGAGGTTCCCACAGATACGCAGTATTTT. Translated, it gives CASSSIEVPTDTQYF.

This chain joins TRBV9 and TRBJ2-3; possibly TRBD2 for D (5 bases). The germline V gene encodes CDR1 SGDLS and CDR2 YYNGEE. The CDR3 has 13 residues. The germline V and J ends were trimmed by 3 bases and 3 bases, with 8 bases remaining between them. The CDR3 DNA follows: TGTGCCAGCAGCGAGACGGGGACAGATACGCAGTATTTT. Protein: CASSETGTDTQYF.

The CDR3 bases are TGTGCCTGGACCCCTGCGGGAGGAGGGTACGAGCAGTACTTC. Encoded protein: CAWTPAGGGYEQYF. The chain is built from TRBV30 and TRBJ2-7; the match to TRBD2 covers 8 bases. V shed 4 bases, J shed 4 bases, and the junction held 9 bases outside the gene matches. Germline CDR1 is GTSNPN and CDR2 is SVGIG (reference sequence). CDR3 length equals 14 residues. The variable domain in full, with the rest retrieved from reference TRBV30 and TRBJ2-7, is SQTIHQWPATLVQPVGSPLSLECTVEGTSNPNLYWYRQAAGRGLQLLFYSVGIGQISSEVPQNLSASRPQDRQFILSSKKLLLSDSGFYLCAWTPAGGGYEQYFGPGTRLTVT.

This clone has just a few counts. V is TRBV4-2 and J is TRBJ1-1; D is ambiguous. The CDR3 totals 16 residues. The germline V and J ends were trimmed by 0 bases and 1 base, with 12 bases remaining between them. From germline, CDR1 is LGHNA and CDR2 YNFKEQ. Written as DNA, the CDR3 is TGTGCCAGCAGCCAAGATCCACTGTCGGGGAACACTGAAGCTTTCTTT. This codes for CASSQDPLSGNTEAFF.

The sample holds a few counts of this clone. V gene TRBV5-4 combines with J gene TRBJ2-7, with 7 bases matching TRBD2. This CDR3 is built from 18 residues. V shed 0 bases and J 2 bases; nucleotides not matched to a gene: 14. Germline assignment: CDR1 SGHNT and CDR2 YYREEE (reference sequence). CDR3 bases: TGTGCCAGCAGCTTGGAACCCTCCGGGGGGAGGAGGACCTACGAGCAGTACTTC. Its protein is CASSLEPSGGRRTYEQYF.

The chain employs TRBV5-1 and TRBJ2-5; no definite D call. Trimming shortened V by 0 bases and J by 4 bases, and 10 bases separated the two germline ends. The CDR3 totals 14 residues. CDR1 and CDR2 (germline): SGHRS, YFSETQ. The CDR3 bases are TGCGCCAGCAGCTTGGTCCCAGCAGGAGAGACCCAGTACTTC. Encoded protein: CASSLVPAGETQYF.

This chain uses TRBV7-3 with TRBJ1-1; D ambiguous. The germline V gene encodes CDR1 SGHTA and CDR2 FQGTGA. The CDR3 length is 13 residues. Trimming removed 0 bases from V and 4 bases from J, with 6 bases in between. Written as DNA, the CDR3 is TGTGCCAGCAGCTTAACGGGGAGCACTGAAGCTTTCTTT. Protein sequence: CASSLTGSTEAFF. The variable domain in full, completed from reference TRBV7-3 and TRBJ1-1, reads GAGVSQTPSNKVTEKGKYVELRCDPISGHTALYWYRQSLGQGPEFLIYFQGTGAADDSGLPNDRFFAVRPEGSVSTLKIQRTERGDSAVYLCASSLTGSTEAFFGQGTRLTVV.

The chain has TRBV19 and TRBJ2-6, with D uncertain. Per germline, CDR1 LNHDA and CDR2 SQIVND (reference sequence). The length of the CDR3 is 15 residues. The V end lost 5 bases, the J end lost 2 bases, and 10 bases lay between the germline ends. Here the CDR3 reads CASSLAQTGANVLTF. The CDR3 DNA follows: TGTGCCAGTAGTCTTGCACAGACTGGGGCCAACGTCCTGACTTTC. Looking up the rest from reference TRBV19 and TRBJ2-6 gives the full variable domain: DGGITQSPKYLFRKEGQNVTLSCEQNLNHDAMYWYRQDPGQGLRLIYYSQIVNDFQKGDIAEGYSVSREKKESFPLTVTSAQKNPTAFYLCASSLAQTGANVLTFGAGSRLTVL.

The chain links TRBV27 to TRBJ2-7, with TRBD2 as a possible D gene (6 bases). CDR3 length equals 15 residues. Germline values: CDR1 MNHEY, CDR2 SMNVEV (reference sequence). V shed 3 bases and J shed 4 bases, with 16 bases lying between them. Here the CDR3 reads CASSFSAGSGYEQYF. The CDR3 DNA follows: TGTGCCAGCAGTTTTTCCGCGGGATCAGGATACGAGCAGTACTTC.

This clone was observed a handful of times. The rearrangement uses TRBV7-8 and TRBJ2-4; 7 positions agree with TRBD1. This CDR3 has 17 amino acids. The ends lost 5 bases at V and 1 base at J; junction bases unmatched: 11. Germline loops: CDR1 SGHVS, CDR2 FQNEAQ. The CDR3 DNA reads TGTGCCAGCAGCCTTCGGACAGGATTCTCCGCCAAAAACATTCAGTACTTC. Translation: CASSLRTGFSAKNIQYF.

The V gene is TRBV7-2, the J gene TRBJ1-6, with a weak D call TRBD1 (6 bases). The CDR3 has 12 amino acids. The germline V and J ends were trimmed by 3 bases and 13 bases, with 10 bases remaining between them. Germline lookup yields CDR1 SGHTA and CDR2 FQGNSA. This CDR3 is CASSFGTKPLHF. The CDR3 DNA sequence: TGTGCCAGCAGCTTCGGGACAAAGCCCCTCCACTTT.

In this sample, this clone turned up a few times. V and J are TRBV30 and TRBJ1-1; perhaps TRBD1 as D (5 bases). CDR1 and CDR2 from the germline V gene are GTSNPN and SVGIG (reference sequence). The CDR3 sequence is 11 residues long. V gave up 7 bases and J gave up 1 base, with 7 bases separating them. The DNA for the CDR3 is TGTGCCTCCGACAGGAACACTGAAGCTTTCTTT. This sequence encodes CASDRNTEAFF.

This chain uses TRBV9 with TRBJ1-1; a possible D gene is TRBD1 (6 bases). Deletions cut 3 bases from V and 0 bases from J, with 18 bases between. In germline, CDR1 is SGDLS, CDR2 YYNGEE. This CDR3 is 17 amino acids long. The CDR3 region has the DNA TGTGCCAGCAGCGCCCGACAGTTGGGACACCTGAACACTGAAGCTTTCTTT. As protein: CASSARQLGHLNTEAFF.

This clone has a handful of counts. This chain uses TRBV7-2 with TRBJ1-1; 9 bases align to TRBD1. The ends lost 5 bases at V and 5 bases at J; junction bases unmatched: 6. The CDR3 consists of 14 residues. Germline V CDR1 and CDR2: SGHTA, FQGNSA. DNA for the CDR3: TGTGCCAGCAGCCCCGGACAGGGGAGGACTGAAGCTTTCTTT. Translation: CASSPGQGRTEAFF.